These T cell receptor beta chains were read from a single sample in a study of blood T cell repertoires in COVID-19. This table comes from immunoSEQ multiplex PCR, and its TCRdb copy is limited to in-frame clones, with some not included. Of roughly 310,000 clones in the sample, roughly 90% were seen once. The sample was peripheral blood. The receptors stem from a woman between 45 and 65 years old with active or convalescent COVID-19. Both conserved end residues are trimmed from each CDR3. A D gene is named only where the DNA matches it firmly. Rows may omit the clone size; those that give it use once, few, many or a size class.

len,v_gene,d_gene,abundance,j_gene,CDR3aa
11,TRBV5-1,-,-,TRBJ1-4,ASTGGTNEKLF
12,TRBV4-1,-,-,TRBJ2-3,ASSQSQSPDTQY
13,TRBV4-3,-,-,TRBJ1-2,ASSQDVPGHWSYT
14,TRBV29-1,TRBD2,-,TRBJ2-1,SGGTSGRSSYNEQF
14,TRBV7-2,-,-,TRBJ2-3,ASSFQAGALADTQY
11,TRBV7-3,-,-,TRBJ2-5,ASSLRAGETQY
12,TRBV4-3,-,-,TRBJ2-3,ASSQVSGTDTQY
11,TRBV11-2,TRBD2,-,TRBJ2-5,ASSFWGGETQY
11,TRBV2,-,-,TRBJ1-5,ASSAEINQPQH
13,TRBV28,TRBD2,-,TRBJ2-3,ASSMSGGGADTQY
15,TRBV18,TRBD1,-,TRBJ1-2,ASSPGAGTDYVGGYT
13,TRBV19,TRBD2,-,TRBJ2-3,ASRPLREGTDTQY
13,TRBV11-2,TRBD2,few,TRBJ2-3,ASSRSGGYTDTQY
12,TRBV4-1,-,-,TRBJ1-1,ASSQVRGGTEAF
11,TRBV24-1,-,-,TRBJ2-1,ATQAGVTHEQF
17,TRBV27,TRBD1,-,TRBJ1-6,ASSSLRTGLLFWNSPLH
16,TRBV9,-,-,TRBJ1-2,ASSPAPLNQGLSYGYT
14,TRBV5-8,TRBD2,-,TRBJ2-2,ANAWGGTVNTGELF
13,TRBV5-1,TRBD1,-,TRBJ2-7,ASSLAATGHGEQY
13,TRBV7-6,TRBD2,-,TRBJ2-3,ASRTGGAGTDTQY
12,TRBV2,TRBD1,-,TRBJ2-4,ASGKGGNRNIQY
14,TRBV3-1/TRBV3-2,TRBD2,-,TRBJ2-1,ASSQALAGGYNEQF
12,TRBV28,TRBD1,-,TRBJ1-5,ASSSTGWGRPQH
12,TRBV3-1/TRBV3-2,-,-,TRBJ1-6,ASSPSQGRSPLH
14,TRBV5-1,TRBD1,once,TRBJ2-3,ASSLVGTGSTDTQY